The sequence of this T cell receptor beta chain was determined in a study of cytomegalovirus exposure and HLA in healthy donors. With 4 bases clipped from V and 8 bases from J, the junction kept 12 bases outside the gene matches. The CDR3 covers 16 residues. Per the germline V gene, CDR1 is LNHNV and CDR2 is YYDKDF (reference sequence). Notes on this clone: What it binds is unknown.

A multiplex PCR was run with 60 Vbeta primers and 13 Jbeta primers. Some clones are missing from TCRdb's copy, which holds only in-frame ones; the method was immunoSEQ multiplex PCR. The table records about 160,000 clones, about four fifths of them present only once. Study-wide points: The study had only CMV serostatus as immune exposure information. Reported results showed that the classifier diagnosed cytomegalovirus status with high specificity and sensitivity.

The rearrangement joins TRBV15 to TRBJ2-1; 9 bases match TRBD2. This clonotype originated in a male donor in good health and CMV-seropositive. The sequencing sample was made of PBMCs. CDR3 region: CATSTKGLASNHEQFF. For the CDR3, the DNA is TGTGCCACCAGCACTAAGGGACTAGCAAGCAACCATGAGCAGTTCTTC.